This passage covers 11 T cell receptor beta chains from one sample sequenced in a study of beta chain features in type 1 diabetes. Which antigens these TCRs recognize remains unknown. TCRB transcripts that were expressed got sequenced, as all of the isolated RNA had been reverse transcribed. Profiled with immunoSEQ multiplex PCR; TCRdb holds only in-frame clones, not every one. The repertoire has around 310,000 clones, approximately 13% of them found once; the top ten carry about 0.016%. Whole-study results and caveats: TCRB CDR3s were moderately but significantly shorter in Type 1 diabetes patients in all four CD4+ subsets.

Material: naive CD4+ T cells from blood. Every receptor here comes from a woman in her late teens or twenties with type 1 diabetes.

CDR3 sequence reads: CATRVGPNTEAFF. The CDR3 coding sequence is TGTGCCACCAGGGTGGGCCCGAACACTGAAGCTTTCTTT. V usage is TRBV15 and J usage is TRBJ1-1, with D hard to call. The CDR3 is 13 amino acids. The V and J ends lost 6 bases and 1 base respectively, with 9 bases between them. Germline V gene sequence: CDR1 LNHNV, CDR2 YYDKDF (reference sequence).

The chain has TRBV2 and TRBJ2-7; unclear D gene. The V end lost 8 bases, the J end lost 3 bases, and 8 bases lay between the germline ends. The CDR3 runs 11 residues. Germline V gives CDR1 SNHLY, CDR2 FYNNEI. The DNA of the CDR3 is TGTGCCAGCTGTTACTACTACGAGCAGTACTTC. It encodes CASCYYYEQYF.

CDR3 nucleotide sequence: TGTGCCACCAGCTGGGGCAGGGGCCCGGGCAATGAGCAGTTCTTC. Amino acid sequence: CATSWGRGPGNEQFF. V gene TRBV15 combines with J gene TRBJ2-1; D is possibly TRBD1 (6 bases). This CDR3 region has 15 residues. Looked up from germline, CDR1 is LNHNV and CDR2 is YYDKDF (reference sequence). The V end lost 5 bases, the J end lost 6 bases, and 17 bases lay between the germline ends.

This clone was found a few times. The chain is built from TRBV20-1 and TRBJ2-7; tentative D call: TRBD2 (5 bases). Trimming cost V 3 bases and J 6 bases, with 9 bases left between them. CDR1 is DFQATT and CDR2 is SNEGSKA in the germline V gene (reference sequence). The CDR3 extends over 11 amino acids. The CDR3 DNA reads as TGCAGTGCTAGCCCTAGCAGCGAGCAGTACTTC. Translated: CSASPSSEQYF.

CDR3 sequence: CASSLGQGGFGIQYF. DNA of the CDR3: TGTGCCAGCAGCTTAGGTCAGGGAGGATTTGGCATTCAGTACTTC. The chain recombines TRBV7-9 with TRBJ2-4; D may be TRBD2 (6 bases). Germline V gene data show CDR1 as SEHNR and CDR2 as FQNEAQ (reference sequence). This CDR3 contains 15 residues. V was trimmed by 1 base and J by 9 bases, leaving 16 bases between them.

This clone has only a few counts. The chain combines TRBV2 with TRBJ1-1, with TRBD1 matching 7 bases. Germline V CDR1 and CDR2: SNHLY, FYNNEI. The V and J ends lost 4 bases and 1 base, in that order; junction bases with no gene match: 3. This CDR3 region has 14 residues. The CDR3 spells CASSGTGANTEAFF. CDR3 DNA sequence: TGTGCCAGCAGTGGGACAGGCGCGAACACTGAAGCTTTCTTT.

J is TRBJ1-5 and V is TRBV7-9; 7 positions agree with TRBD1. V gave up 5 bases and J gave up 2 bases; unmatched junction bases: 6. CDR3 size: 15 residues. Germline lookup yields CDR1 SEHNR and CDR2 FQNEAQ (reference sequence). The CDR3 sequence is CASSIDRDGNQPQHF. CDR3 DNA sequence: TGTGCCAGCAGCATAGACAGGGACGGCAATCAGCCCCAGCATTTT.

The chain joins TRBV19 to TRBJ2-3; 7 bases agree with TRBD1. Germline V CDR1 and CDR2: LNHDA, SQIVND (reference sequence). The V segment lost 7 bases and the J segment 1 base; nucleotides outside the gene matches: 5. The length of the CDR3 is 14 residues. This chain's CDR3 is CASTPGQRTDTQYF. The CDR3 DNA is TGTGCCAGTACCCCGGGACAGCGCACAGATACGCAGTATTTT.

This clone was seen a few times. V and J are TRBV19 and TRBJ1-2, with 8 bases that match TRBD1. The CDR3 has 13 amino acids. Germline V gene lookup returns CDR1 LNHDA and CDR2 SQIVND (reference sequence). V shed 8 bases, J shed 4 bases, and the junction held 6 bases outside the gene matches. CDR3 residues: CASSPGGIYGYTF. CDR3 DNA: TGTGCCAGTTCCCCAGGGGGCATCTATGGCTACACCTTC.

This clone was observed a handful of times. This chain joins TRBV11-3 and TRBJ2-7, with D tentatively TRBD1 (5 bases). This CDR3 has 14 amino acids. V was clipped by 3 bases and J by 0 bases, with 9 bases between them. Germline V gives CDR1 SGHNT, CDR2 YENEEA. The CDR3 DNA reads as TGTGCCAGCAGCTTTACAGGTTCCTCCTACGAGCAGTACGTC. It specifies CASSFTGSSYEQYV.

The table lists this clone with a few counts. CDR3 coding DNA: TGTGCCTGGAGCCACGGGACTAGCGGGAGCCCAAGCACAGATACGCAGTATTTT. Its translation is CAWSHGTSGSPSTDTQYF. The chain combines TRBV30 with TRBJ2-3, with 14 bases that match TRBD2. V lost 3 bases and J lost 0; bases outside the gene matches: 8. Germline V gene lookup returns CDR1 GTSNPN and CDR2 SVGIG (reference sequence). The CDR3 is 18 amino acids.